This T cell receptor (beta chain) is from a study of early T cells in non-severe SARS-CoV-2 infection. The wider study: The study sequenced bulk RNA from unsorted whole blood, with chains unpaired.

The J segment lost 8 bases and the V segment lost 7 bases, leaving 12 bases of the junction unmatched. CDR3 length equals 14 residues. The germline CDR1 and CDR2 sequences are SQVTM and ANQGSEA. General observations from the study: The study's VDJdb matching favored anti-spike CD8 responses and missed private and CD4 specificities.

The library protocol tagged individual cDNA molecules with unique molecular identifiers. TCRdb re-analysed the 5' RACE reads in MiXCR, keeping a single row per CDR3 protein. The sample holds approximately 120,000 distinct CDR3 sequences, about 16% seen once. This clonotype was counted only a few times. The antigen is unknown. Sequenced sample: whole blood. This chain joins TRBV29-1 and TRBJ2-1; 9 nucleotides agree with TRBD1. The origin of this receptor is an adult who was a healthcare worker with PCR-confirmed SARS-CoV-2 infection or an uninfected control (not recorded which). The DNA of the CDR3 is TGCAGCGGGACAGGGACAGGGAAGGTGGATGAGCAGTTCTTC. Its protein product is CSGTGTGKVDEQFF.